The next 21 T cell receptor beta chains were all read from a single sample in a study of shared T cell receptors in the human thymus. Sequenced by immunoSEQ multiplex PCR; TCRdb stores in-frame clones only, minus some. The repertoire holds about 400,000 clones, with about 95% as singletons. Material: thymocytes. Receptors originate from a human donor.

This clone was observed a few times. CDR3 region: CAGERGDGYTF. CDR3 DNA: TGTGCAGGGGAAAGGGGTGATGGCTACACCTTC. This chain connects TRBV7-9 to TRBJ1-2; the D gene is possibly TRBD1 (5 bases). CDR3 length equals 11 residues. Germline CDR1 SEHNR, CDR2 FQNEAQ (reference sequence).

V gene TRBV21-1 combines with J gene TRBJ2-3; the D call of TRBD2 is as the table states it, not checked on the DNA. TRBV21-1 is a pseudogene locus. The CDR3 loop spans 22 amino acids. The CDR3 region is CARGHRGRPSGRGGTSTDTQYF. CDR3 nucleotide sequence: TGTGCCAGGGGGCACAGGGGGCGCCCTAGCGGGAGAGGGGGTACTAGCACAGATACGCAGTATTTT.

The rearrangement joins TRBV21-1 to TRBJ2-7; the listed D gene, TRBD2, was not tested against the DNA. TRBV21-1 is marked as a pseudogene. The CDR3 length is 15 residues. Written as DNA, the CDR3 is TGTGCCAGCAGCAAAGTCAACGGGCTAGCGGGAGGGAGGTACTTC. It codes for CASSKVNGLAGGRYF.

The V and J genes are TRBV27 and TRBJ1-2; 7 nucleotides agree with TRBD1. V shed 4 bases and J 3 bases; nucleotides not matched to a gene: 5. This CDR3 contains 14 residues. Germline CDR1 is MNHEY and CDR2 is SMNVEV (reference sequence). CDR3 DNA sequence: TGTGCCAGCAGTTCAGGACAGGAGCACTATGGCTACACCTTC. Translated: CASSSGQEHYGYTF.

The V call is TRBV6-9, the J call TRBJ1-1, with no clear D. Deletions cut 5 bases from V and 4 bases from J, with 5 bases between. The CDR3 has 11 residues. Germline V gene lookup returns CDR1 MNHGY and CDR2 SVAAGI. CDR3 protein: CASSHSTEAFF. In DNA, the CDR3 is TGTGCCAGCAGTCACAGCACTGAAGCTTTCTTT.

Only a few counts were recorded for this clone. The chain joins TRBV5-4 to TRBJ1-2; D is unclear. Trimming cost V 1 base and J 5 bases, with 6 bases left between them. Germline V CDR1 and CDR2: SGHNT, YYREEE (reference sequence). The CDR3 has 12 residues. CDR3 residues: CASSLIGYGYTF. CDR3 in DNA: TGTGCCAGCAGCTTGATCGGGTATGGCTACACCTTC.

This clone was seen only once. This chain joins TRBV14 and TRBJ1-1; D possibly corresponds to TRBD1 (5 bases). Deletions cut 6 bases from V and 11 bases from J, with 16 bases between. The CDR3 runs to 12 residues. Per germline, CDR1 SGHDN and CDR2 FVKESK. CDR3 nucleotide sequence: TGTGCCAGCAGTCCGGGACTCTCAGGCGCTTTCTTT. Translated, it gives CASSPGLSGAFF.

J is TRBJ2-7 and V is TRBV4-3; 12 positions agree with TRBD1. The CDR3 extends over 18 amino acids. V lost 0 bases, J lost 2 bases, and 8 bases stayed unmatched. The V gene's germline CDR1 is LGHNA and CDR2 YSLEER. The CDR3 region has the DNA TGCGCCAGCAGCCAAGATTGGCCGGGACAGGGGGCCCCCTACGAGCAGTACTTC. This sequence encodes CASSQDWPGQGAPYEQYF.

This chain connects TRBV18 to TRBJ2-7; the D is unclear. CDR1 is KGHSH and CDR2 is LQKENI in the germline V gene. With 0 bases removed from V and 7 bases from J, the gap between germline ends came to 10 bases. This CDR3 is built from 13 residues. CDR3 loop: CASSPPARSEQYF. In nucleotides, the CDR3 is TGTGCCAGCTCACCACCGGCCCGATCGGAGCAGTACTTC.

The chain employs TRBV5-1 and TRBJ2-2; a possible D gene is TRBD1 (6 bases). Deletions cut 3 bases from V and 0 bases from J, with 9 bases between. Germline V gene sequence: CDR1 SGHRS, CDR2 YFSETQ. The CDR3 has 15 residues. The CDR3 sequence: CASSSRQANTGELFF. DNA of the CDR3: TGCGCCAGCAGCTCCCGACAGGCGAACACCGGGGAGCTGTTTTTT.

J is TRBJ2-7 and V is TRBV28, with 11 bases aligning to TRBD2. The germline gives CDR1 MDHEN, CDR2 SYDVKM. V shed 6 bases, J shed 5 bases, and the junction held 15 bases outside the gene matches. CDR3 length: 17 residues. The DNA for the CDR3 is TGTGCCAGCAGACCCTCTCCCCACCTAGCGGGAGGAGACGAGCAGTACTTC. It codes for CASRPSPHLAGGDEQYF.

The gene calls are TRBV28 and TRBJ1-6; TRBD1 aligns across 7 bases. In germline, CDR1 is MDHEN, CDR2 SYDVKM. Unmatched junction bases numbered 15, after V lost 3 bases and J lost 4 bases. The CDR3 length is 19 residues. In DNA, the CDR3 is TGTGCCAGCAGTTTGCCAATCCCAGGGGGACGCCCATATAATTCACCCCTCCACTTT. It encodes CASSLPIPGGRPYNSPLHF.

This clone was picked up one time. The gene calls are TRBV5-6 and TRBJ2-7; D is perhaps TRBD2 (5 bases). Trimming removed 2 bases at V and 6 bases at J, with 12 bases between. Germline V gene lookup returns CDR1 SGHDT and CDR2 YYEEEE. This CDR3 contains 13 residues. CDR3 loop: CASSFLGGPEQYF. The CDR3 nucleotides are TGTGCCAGCAGCTTCTTAGGAGGTCCCGAGCAGTACTTC.

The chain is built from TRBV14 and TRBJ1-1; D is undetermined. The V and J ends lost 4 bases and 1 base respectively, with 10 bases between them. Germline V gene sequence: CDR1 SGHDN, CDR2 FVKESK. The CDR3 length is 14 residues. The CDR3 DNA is TGTGCCAGCAGCCGCGTGGGAGGGAACACTGAAGCTTTCTTT. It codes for CASSRVGGNTEAFF.

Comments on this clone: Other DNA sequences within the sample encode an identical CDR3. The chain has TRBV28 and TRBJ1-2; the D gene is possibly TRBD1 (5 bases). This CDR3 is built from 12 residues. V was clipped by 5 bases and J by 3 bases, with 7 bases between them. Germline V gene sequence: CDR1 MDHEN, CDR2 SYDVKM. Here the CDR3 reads CASSGGDYGYTF. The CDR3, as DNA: TGTGCCAGCAGTGGAGGGGACTATGGCTACACCTTC.

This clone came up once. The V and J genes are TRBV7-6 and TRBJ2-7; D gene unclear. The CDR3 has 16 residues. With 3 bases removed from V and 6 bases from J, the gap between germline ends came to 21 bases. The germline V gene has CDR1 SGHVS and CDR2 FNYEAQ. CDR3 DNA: TGTGCCAGCAGCTTCTCCCCCCCTCCGGGCGCAAGCGAGCAGTACTTC. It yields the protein CASSFSPPPGASEQYF.

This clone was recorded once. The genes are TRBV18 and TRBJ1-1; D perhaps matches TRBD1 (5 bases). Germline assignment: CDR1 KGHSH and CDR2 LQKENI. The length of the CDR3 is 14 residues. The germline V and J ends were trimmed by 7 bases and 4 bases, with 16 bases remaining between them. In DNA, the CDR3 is TGTGCCAGCTGTAGGAGGGGTAAGGGCACTGAAGCTTTCTTT. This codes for CASCRRGKGTEAFF.

CDR3 in DNA: TGTGCCAGCAAGGGGGGACTAGCGGGAGCCCCAGAGACCCAGTACTTC. Encoded protein: CASKGGLAGAPETQYF. This chain joins TRBV27 and TRBJ2-5; 14 bases match TRBD2. This CDR3 has 16 amino acids. V lost 7 bases to trimming and J lost 4 bases; unmatched junction nucleotides: 8. CDR1 and CDR2 (germline): MNHEY, SMNVEV (reference sequence).

The CDR3 DNA sequence: TGTGCCTGGACCGGGACAGGGAGCGATGAGCAGTTCTTC. It translates to CAWTGTGSDEQFF. The V call is TRBV30, the J call TRBJ2-1, with 9 bases fitting TRBD1. V trimming: 4 bases; J trimming: 8 bases; junction bases outside the gene matches: 6. The CDR3 extends over 13 amino acids. Germline V gene lookup returns CDR1 GTSNPN and CDR2 SVGIG (reference sequence).

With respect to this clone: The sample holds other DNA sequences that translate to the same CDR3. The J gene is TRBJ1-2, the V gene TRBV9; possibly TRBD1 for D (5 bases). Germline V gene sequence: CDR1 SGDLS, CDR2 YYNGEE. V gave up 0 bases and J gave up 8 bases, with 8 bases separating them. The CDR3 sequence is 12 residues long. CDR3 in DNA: TGTGCCAGCAGCGTAGCGGGGCCCGGCTACACCTTC. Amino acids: CASSVAGPGYTF.

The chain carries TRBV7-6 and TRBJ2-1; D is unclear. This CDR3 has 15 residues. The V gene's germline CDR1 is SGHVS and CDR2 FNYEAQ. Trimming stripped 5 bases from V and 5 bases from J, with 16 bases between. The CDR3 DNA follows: TGTGCCAGCAGCAATGCGGCGAATTGGGACAATGAGCAGTTCTTC. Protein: CASSNAANWDNEQFF.